The sequence of this T cell receptor (beta chain) was determined in a study of vaccination and CD4 T cells after COVID-19 (dated by TCRdb to between 2020 and 2023). At the level of the whole study: Six males and four females were included in the convalescent cohort, with two Hispanic individuals, seven Caucasians, two Asians and one multiracial person represented. Each participant got two doses of either the Pfizer-BioNTech BNT162b2 vaccine (n=8) or the Moderna mRNA-1273 vaccine (n=2). Post-COVID blood samples were collected from convalescent patients a median of roughly 100 days after diagnosis, with a range of about 30 to 161 days. Post-vaccine blood samples were obtained a median of around 74 days after the second vaccine dose, with a range of about 13 to 250 days. The cultures were stimulated with overlapping spike peptide pools from SARS-CoV-2 and from the common cold coronaviruses HCoV-NL63, HCoV-OC43 and HCoV-229E. Control cultures received a CEFX viral epitope pool as the positive control, an HIV-1 Nef peptide pool as the negative control, or no peptide. In 10 COVID-19 convalescent patients and 4 infection-naive healthy vaccine recipients, the spike-specific CD4+ TCR repertoire before mRNA vaccination was compared with the repertoire after mRNA vaccination. An earlier paper using these donors assessed, at the TCR clonotype level, memory CD4+ T cell crossreactivity between SARS-CoV-2 and common cold coronavirus spike proteins. Overall results and qualifications from the work: Of the vaccine-specific clones in convalescent patients, 304 of 307, or nearly all, reacted only to SARS-CoV-2 spike and did not cross-react with common cold coronaviruses. Only a relatively small number of convalescent patients were included in the study, and early timepoints following natural infection were not analyzed. In convalescent patients, a median around 90% of post-vaccine SARS-CoV-2-reactive clones were detected only after vaccination, and vaccine-specific priming was suggested by this finding. The median number of SARS-CoV-2-reactive clonotypes rose from 21 after infection to approximately 41 after vaccination, but the change was not significant.

From its cysteine to its phenylalanine, the CDR3 spans 13 amino acids. Just CDR3 DNA is preserved here, 39 bases in frame from base 1. CDR1 and CDR2 were assigned from the germline V gene (reference sequence) as SEHNR and FQNEAQ. V has 4 bases trimmed and J has 6 bases trimmed; junction bases matching no gene number 0. Library prep was done by PCR. TCR sequencing of DNA from cultured CD4+ T cells used the Oncomine TCR Beta short-read assay at the Johns Hopkins FTIC core. The QIAamp micro DNA kit was used to extract genomic DNA from the cultured CD4+ T cells. Oncomine TCR Beta libraries from cultured CD4+ T cells were pooled using unique dual indexes and sequenced on an Illumina iSeq 100. Regarding the original processing steps: Non-productive sequences were filtered out, and CDR3s that did not start with C, did not end with F or W, or were shorter than 7 amino acids were discarded. Antigen-specific clonotypes were identified using the MANAFEST web application through comparison of peptide-stimulated wells with reference and other culture wells. For a clone to be called positive, the clone needed an FDR below 0.05, an odds ratio above 5, and a productive frequency above 0.1% in at least two of three replicate wells. Cross-reactive clonotypes were defined as significantly expanded in both SARS-CoV-2 spike wells and at least one common cold coronavirus spike condition. Using R version 3.6.1, CDR3 homology was evaluated through Levenshtein distances (stringdist) along with unrooted phylogenetic trees (ape). TCRdb's own reprocessing of the public reads used fastp at Q25 and MiXCR and kept productive beta chains. Under each unique CDR3 protein, matching rows form one entry showing the most common genes and DNA. These V and J calls rely on TCRdb rather than the paper's analysis. The sample profile shows 8,500 to 9,500 distinct CDR3 sequences; roughly a third of them were found once. The leading ten clones occupy around 39% of the sample.

Details on this clonotype: Which antigen it targets is not known. No qualities accompany the bases; no much larger clone lies one base away.

The treatment or condition label, read with the paper, signifies: approximately nine-day PBMC culture with coronavirus spike peptide pools or control peptides (ViraFEST assay). CD4+ T cells from unexposed donors were collected before the COVID-19 pandemic (2011-2018). The ViraFEST assay, used in the study, expanded antigen-specific T cells with peptide pools and then identified the expanded clonotypes through TCR sequencing. Each well held 2.2 million or so PBMCs cultured in IMDM containing about 5% human AB serum and roughly 9.7 IU/ml IL-2, with roughly 9.2 ug/ml peptide pools added. Half of the culture medium was replaced with fresh IL-2-containing medium on days 3 and 7. Once the cells had been in culture for about 10 days, the EasySep CD4+ T cell isolation kit was used to isolate CD4+ T cells by negative selection. As far as cell numbers permitted, CD4+ T cells from unexposed donors were tested for reactivity against SARS-CoV-2 S and N as well as four spike pools from common cold coronaviruses. Ficoll-Paque Plus gradient centrifugation was used to isolate PBMCs from whole blood, and the isolated PBMCs were then either used fresh or cryopreserved at -140C. Culture conditions were generally each tested in triplicate wells. Leukapheresis product for the unexposed donors was purchased commercially.

Material for sequencing was CD4+ T cells from blood, cultured in vitro. The receptor's source is a human donor in good health. The V and J segments used are TRBV7-9 and TRBJ2-1; 10 of the junction bases match TRBD1. At the DNA level, the sequence is TGTGCCAGCAGCTGGACAGGGGGCAATGAGCAGTTCTTC. It codes for CASSWTGGNEQFF. The full variable domain, completed from the reference TRBV7-9 and TRBJ2-1 proteins outside the CDR3, reads DTGVSQNPRHKITKRGQNVTFRCDPISEHNRLYWYRQTLGQGPEFLTYFQNEAQLEKSRLLSDRFSAERPKGSFSTLEIQRTEQGDSAMYLCASSWTGGNEQFFGPGTRLTVL.